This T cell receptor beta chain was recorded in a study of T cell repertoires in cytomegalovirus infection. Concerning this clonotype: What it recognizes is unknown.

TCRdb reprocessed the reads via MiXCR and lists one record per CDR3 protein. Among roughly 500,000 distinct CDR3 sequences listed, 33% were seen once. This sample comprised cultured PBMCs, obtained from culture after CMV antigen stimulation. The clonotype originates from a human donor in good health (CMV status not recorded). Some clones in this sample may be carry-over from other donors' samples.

CDR3 sequence reads: CASSSQPAGLNGETQYF. CDR3 in DNA: TGTGCCAGCAGCTCCCAACCGGCGGGACTCAACGGGGAGACCCAGTACTTC. This chain connects TRBV7-2 to TRBJ2-5; D is perhaps TRBD2 (6 bases). The CDR3 has 17 amino acids. CDR1 and CDR2 (germline): SGHTA, FQGNSA. Trimming took off 4 bases at V and 5 bases at J, with 23 bases between the two ends.